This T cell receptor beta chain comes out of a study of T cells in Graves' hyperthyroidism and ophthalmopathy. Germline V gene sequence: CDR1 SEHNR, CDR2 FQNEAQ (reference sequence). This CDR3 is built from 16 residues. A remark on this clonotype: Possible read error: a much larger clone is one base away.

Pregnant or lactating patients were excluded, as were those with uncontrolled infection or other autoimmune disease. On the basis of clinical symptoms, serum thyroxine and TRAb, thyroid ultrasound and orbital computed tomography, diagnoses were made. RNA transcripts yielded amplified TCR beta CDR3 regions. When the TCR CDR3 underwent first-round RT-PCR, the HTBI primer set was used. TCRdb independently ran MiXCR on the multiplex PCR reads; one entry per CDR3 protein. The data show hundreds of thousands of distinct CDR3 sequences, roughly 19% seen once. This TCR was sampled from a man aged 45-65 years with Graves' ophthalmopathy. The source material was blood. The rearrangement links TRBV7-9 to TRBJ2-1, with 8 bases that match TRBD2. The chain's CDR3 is CANSLARVIAGSEQFF. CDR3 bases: TGTGCCAACAGCTTAGCAAGAGTTATAGCGGGATCTGAGCAGTTCTTC.